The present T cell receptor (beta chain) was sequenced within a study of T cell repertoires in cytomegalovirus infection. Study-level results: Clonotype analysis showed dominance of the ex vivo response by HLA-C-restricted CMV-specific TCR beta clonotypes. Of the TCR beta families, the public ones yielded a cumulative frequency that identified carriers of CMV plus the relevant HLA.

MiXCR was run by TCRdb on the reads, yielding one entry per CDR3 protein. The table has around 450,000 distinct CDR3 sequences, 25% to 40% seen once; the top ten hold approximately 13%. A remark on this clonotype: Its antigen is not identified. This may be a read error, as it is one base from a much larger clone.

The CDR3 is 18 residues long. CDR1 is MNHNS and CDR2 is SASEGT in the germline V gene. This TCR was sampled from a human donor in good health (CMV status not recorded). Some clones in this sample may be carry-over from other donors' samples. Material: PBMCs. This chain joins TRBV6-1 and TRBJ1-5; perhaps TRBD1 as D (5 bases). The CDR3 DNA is TGTGCCAGCAGTGGGGGGACTCCCCCACTCGTTCGAAATCAGCCCCAGCCTTTT. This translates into CASSGGTPPLVRNQPQPF.